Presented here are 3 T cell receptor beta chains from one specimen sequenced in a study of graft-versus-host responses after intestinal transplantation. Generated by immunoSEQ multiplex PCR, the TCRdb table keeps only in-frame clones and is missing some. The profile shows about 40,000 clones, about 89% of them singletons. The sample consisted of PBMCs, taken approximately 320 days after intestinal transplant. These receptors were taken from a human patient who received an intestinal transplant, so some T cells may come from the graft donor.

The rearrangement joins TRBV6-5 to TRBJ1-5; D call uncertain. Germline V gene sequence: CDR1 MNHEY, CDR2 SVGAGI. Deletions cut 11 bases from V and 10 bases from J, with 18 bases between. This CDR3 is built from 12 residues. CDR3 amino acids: CAVSLDGLPQHF. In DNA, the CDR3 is TGTGCCGTGTCCCTGGACGGCCTTCCCCAGCATTTT.

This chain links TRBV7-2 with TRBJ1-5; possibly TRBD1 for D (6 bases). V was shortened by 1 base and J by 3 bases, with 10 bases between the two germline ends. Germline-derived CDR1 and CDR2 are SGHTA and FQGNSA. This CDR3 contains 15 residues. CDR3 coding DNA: TGTGCCAGCAGCTTAGAAACAGGGTTCAATCAGCCCCAGCATTTT. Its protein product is CASSLETGFNQPQHF.

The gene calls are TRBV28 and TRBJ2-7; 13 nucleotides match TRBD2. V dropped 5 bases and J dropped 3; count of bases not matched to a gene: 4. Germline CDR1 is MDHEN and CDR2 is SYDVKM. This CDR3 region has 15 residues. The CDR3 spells CASSEGLAGDYEQYF. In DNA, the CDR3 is TGTGCCAGCAGTGAAGGACTAGCGGGAGACTACGAGCAGTACTTC.